This TCR beta chain was sequenced during a study of cytomegalovirus exposure and HLA in healthy donors. Study-wide background: Genotyping of 400 or so donors showed that approximately 83% belonged to the Caucasian-associated ancestry cluster. Study-wide results and caveats: Researchers catalogued approximately 160 TCR beta chains as cytomegalovirus-associated. Another analysis was done later, and it associated around 16,000 TCR beta sequences with HLA alleles at 0.05 false discovery rate.

This CDR3 contains 12 residues. Germline V gene sequence: CDR1 MDHEN, CDR2 SYDVKM. The V and J ends lost 10 bases and 6 bases respectively, with 16 bases between them. On this clone: The antigen is undetermined.

Primers: 60 Vbeta forward and 13 Jbeta reverse. The repertoire was sequenced with immunoSEQ multiplex PCR; TCRdb's copy has only in-frame clones and lacks some. The data hold 85,000 to 130,000 clones, with over 70% observed a single time. The source material was PBMCs. The TCR comes from a female donor in good health and CMV-seronegative. This chain joins TRBV28 and TRBJ2-7; no clear D. This CDR3 is CATSTVVREQYF. The CDR3 DNA reads as TGTGCCACTTCCACAGTGGTCCGCGAGCAGTACTTC.